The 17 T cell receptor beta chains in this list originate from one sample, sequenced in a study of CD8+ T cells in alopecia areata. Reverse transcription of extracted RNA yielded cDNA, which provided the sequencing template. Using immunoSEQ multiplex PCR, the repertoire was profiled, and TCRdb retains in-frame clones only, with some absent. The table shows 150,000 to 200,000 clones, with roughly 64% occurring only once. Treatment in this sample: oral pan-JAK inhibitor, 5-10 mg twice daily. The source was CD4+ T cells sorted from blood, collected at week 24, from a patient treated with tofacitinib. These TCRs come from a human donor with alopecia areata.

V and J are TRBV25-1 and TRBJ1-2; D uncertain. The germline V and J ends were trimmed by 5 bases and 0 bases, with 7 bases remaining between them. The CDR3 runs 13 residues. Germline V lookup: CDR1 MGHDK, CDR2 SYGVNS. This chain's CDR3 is CASSLGSNYGYTF. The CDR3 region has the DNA TGTGCCAGCAGTCTTGGGTCTAACTATGGCTACACCTTC.

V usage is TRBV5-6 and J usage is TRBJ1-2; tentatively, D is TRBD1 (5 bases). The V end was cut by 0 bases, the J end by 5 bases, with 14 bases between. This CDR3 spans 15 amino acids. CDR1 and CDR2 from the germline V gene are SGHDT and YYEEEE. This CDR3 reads CASSLDRTYSYGYTF. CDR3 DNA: TGTGCCAGCAGCTTGGACAGGACTTATAGTTATGGCTACACCTTC.

CDR3 nucleotide sequence: TGTGCCAGCAGCGTATTCCCCACCTTGGGTTCACCCCTCCACTTT. Protein: CASSVFPTLGSPLHF. The V and J genes are TRBV9 and TRBJ1-6; no clear D gene. Germline CDR1 is SGDLS and CDR2 is YYNGEE. The CDR3 is 15 residues long. V lost 1 base and J lost 9, with 14 bases in between.

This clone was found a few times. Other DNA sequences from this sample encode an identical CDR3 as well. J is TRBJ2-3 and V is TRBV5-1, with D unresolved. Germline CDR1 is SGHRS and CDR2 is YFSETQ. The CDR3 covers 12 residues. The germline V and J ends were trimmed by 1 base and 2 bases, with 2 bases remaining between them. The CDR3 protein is CASSLTTDTQYF. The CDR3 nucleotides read TGCGCCAGCAGCTTGACCACAGATACGCAGTATTTT.

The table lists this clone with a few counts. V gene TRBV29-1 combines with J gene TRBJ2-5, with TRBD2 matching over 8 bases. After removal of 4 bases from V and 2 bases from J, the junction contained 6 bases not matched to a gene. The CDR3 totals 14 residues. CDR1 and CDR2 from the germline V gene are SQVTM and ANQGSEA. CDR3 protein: CSVARGGYQETQYF. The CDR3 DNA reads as TGCAGCGTTGCCCGGGGGGGATATCAAGAGACCCAGTACTTC. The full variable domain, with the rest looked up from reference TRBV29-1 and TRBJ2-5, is SAVISQKPSRDICQRGTSLTIQCQVDSQVTMMFWYRQQPGQSLTLIATANQGSEATYESGFVIDKFPISRPNLTFSTLTVSNMSPEDSSIYLCSVARGGYQETQYFGPGTRLLVL.

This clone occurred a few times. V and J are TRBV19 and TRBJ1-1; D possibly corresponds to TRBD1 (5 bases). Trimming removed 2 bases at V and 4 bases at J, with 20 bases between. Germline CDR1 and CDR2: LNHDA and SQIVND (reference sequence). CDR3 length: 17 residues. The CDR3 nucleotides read TGTGCCAGTAGTATAACTACAGGCAGAGTTTACGGCACTGAAGCTTTCTTT. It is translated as CASSITTGRVYGTEAFF.

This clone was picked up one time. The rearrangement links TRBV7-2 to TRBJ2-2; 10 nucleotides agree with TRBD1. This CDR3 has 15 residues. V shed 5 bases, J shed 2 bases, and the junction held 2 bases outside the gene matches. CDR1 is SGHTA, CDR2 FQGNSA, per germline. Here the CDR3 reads CASSKTGGNTGELFF. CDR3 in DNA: TGTGCCAGCAGCAAGACAGGGGGCAACACCGGGGAGCTGTTTTTT.

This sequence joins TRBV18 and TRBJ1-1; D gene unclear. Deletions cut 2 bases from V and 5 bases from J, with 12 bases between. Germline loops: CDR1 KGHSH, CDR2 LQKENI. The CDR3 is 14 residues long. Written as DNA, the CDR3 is TGTGCCAGCTCACCAACTTCAAGGGATACTGAAGCTTTCTTT. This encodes CASSPTSRDTEAFF.

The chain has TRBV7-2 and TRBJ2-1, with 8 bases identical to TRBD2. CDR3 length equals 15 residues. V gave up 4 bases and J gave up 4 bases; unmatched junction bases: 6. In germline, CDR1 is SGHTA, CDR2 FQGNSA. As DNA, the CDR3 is TGTGCCAGCAGCTACAGCGGGGGCCGTTACAATGAGCAGTTCTTC. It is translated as CASSYSGGRYNEQFF.

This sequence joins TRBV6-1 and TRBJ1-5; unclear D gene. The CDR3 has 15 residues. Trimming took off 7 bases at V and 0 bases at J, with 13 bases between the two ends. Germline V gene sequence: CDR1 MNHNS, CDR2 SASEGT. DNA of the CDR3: TGTGCCAGCAAGGCAGTACTCCTTAGCAATCAGCCCCAGCATTTT. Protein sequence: CASKAVLLSNQPQHF.

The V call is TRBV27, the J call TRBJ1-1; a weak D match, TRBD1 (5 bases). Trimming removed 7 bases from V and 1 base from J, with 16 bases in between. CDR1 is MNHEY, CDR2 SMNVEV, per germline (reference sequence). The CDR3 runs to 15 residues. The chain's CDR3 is CASKPRVRGNTEAFF. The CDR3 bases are TGTGCCAGCAAACCTAGGGTTAGGGGGAACACTGAAGCTTTCTTT.

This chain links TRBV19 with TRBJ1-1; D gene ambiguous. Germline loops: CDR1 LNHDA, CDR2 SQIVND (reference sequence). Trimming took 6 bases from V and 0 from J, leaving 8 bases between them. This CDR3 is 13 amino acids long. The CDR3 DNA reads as TGTGCCAGTAGGTCGGTAGTGAACACTGAAGCTTTCTTT. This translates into CASRSVVNTEAFF.

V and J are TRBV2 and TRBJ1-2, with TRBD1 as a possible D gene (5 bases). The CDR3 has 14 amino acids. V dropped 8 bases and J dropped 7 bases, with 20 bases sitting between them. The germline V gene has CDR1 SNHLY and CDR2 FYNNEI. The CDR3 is CASARTGDGSGYTF. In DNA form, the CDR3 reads TGTGCCAGCGCCCGAACGGGGGATGGTAGTGGCTACACCTTC.

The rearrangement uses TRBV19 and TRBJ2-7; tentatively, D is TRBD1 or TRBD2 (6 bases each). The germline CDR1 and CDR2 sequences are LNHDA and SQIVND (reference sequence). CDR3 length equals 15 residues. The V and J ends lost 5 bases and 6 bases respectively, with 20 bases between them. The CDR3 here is CASSSGGTRLREQYF. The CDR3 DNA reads TGTGCCAGTAGTTCAGGAGGGACACGGCTTCGCGAGCAGTACTTC.

The CDR3 loop is CASSPDRGKQPQHF. The CDR3 nucleotides read TGTGCCAGCAGCCCGGACAGGGGGAAACAGCCCCAGCATTTT. The gene calls are TRBV27 and TRBJ1-5; 10 bases fit TRBD1. The CDR3 totals 14 residues. Germline V gives CDR1 MNHEY, CDR2 SMNVEV (reference sequence). The V segment lost 6 bases and the J segment 7 bases; nucleotides outside the gene matches: 6.

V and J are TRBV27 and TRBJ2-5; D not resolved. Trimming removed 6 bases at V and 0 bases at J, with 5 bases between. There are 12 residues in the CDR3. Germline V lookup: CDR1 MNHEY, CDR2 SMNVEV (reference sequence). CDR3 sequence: CASRGNQETQYF. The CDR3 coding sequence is TGTGCCAGCAGGGGAAACCAAGAGACCCAGTACTTC.

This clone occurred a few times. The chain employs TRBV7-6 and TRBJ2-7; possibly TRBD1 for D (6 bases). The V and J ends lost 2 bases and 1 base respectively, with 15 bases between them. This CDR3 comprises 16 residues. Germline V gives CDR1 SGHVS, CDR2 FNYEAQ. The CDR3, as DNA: TGTGCCAGCAGCTTAAGGGGATACAGGGATTCCTACGAGCAGTACTTC. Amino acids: CASSLRGYRDSYEQYF.